This T cell receptor beta chain was profiled in a study of blood T cell repertoires in COVID-19. Using immunoSEQ multiplex PCR, the repertoire was profiled, and TCRdb retains in-frame clones only, with some absent. The table shows around 300,000 clones, with 70% to 90% occurring only once. This receptor was identified in a woman in her 70s with acute or convalescent COVID-19. The material sequenced was peripheral blood.

The CDR3 loop reads CASRGTGIEKLFF. CDR3 DNA: TGTGCCAGCAGGGGGACAGGGATTGAAAAACTGTTTTTT. V gene TRBV6-6 combines with J gene TRBJ1-4; 9 bases are a match to TRBD1. CDR1 MNHNY and CDR2 SVGAGI come from the germline V gene (reference sequence). J was trimmed by 7 bases and V by 6 bases; bases with no gene match: 3. There are 13 residues in the CDR3.